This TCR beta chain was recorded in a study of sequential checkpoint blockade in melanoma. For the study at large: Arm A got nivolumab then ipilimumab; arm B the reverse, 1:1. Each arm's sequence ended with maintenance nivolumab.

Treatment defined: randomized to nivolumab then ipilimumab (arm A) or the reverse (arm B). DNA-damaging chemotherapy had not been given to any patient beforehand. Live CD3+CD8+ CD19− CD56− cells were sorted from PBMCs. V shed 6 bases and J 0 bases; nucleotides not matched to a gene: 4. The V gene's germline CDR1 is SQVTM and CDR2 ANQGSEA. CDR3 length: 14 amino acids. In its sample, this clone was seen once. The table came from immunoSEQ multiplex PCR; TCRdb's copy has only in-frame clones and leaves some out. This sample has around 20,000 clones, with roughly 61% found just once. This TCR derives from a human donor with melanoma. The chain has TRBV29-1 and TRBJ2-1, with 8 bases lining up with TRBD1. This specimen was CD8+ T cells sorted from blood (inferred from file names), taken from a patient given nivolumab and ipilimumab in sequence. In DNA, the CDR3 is TGCAGCGTGGAGGGACAGGCCTCCTACAATGAGCAGTTCTTC. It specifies CSVEGQASYNEQFF.